The next 17 T cell receptor beta chains were all read from a single sample in a study of human T cells and chemical hapten exposure. From the RACE reads, TCRdb called clonotypes with MiXCR, one entry per CDR3 protein. The sample includes approximately 79,000 distinct CDR3 sequences, about 8.5% of them seen just once. Sample time point: pre-sensitization, week 0. Noted treatment: therapeutic diphenylcyclopropenone sensitization with weekly scalp DPC. This specimen consisted of whole blood, obtained in connection with sensitization to the hapten diphenylcyclopropenone (DPC). The receptors come from a man aged 40-55 years with alopecia areata. Some clones in this sample may be carry-over from other donors' samples.

This clonotype has ten or more counts. V gene TRBV5-1 combines with J gene TRBJ2-5, with 10 bases identical to TRBD2. Germline CDR1 and CDR2: SGHRS and YFSETQ. Germline trimming cut 3 bases from V and 5 bases from J; bases unmatched to any gene: 7. The CDR3 length is 15 residues. CDR3 amino acids: CASSSPSGSGETQYF. The CDR3 nucleotides are TGCGCCAGCAGCTCCCCTAGCGGGAGTGGTGAGACCCAGTACTTC.

The chain employs TRBV10-3 and TRBJ2-1, with TRBD1 matching 11 bases. There are 16 residues in the CDR3. Germline V lookup: CDR1 ENHRY, CDR2 SYGVKD. The V and J ends lost 3 bases and 9 bases, in that order; junction bases with no gene match: 10. CDR3 in DNA: TGTGCCATCAGTGACCCGGGACAGGGGGATCCGGGTGAGCAGTTCTTC. This gives the protein CAISDPGQGDPGEQFF.

The CDR3 protein is CASSERLANTDTQYF. The CDR3 DNA is TGTGCCAGCAGTGAAAGACTAGCGAACACAGATACGCAGTATTTT. The rearrangement uses TRBV2 and TRBJ2-3; 8 bases are a match to TRBD2. The V gene end was trimmed by 2 bases and the J gene end by 2 bases; junction bases not matched to a gene: 3. The CDR3 has 15 amino acids. Germline CDR1 is SNHLY and CDR2 is FYNNEI.

This clonotype showed up just a few times. The chain uses TRBV7-2 and TRBJ2-3, with TRBD2 identical over 8 bases. The CDR3 is made up of 20 amino acids. Looked up from germline, CDR1 is SGHTA and CDR2 is FQGNSA. J was trimmed by 1 base and V by 5 bases; bases with no gene match: 20. The CDR3 here is CASSDPSGGAGEGGTDTQYF. The CDR3 region has the DNA TGTGCCAGCAGCGACCCTTCCGGAGGAGCGGGAGAGGGGGGCACAGATACGCAGTATTTT.

This clonotype was counted between two and nine times. The genes are TRBV3-1 and TRBJ1-3; D gene unclear. Between the trimmed V and J ends, which lost 4 bases and 8 bases, there was a span of 9 bases. The CDR3 consists of 12 residues. Germline CDR1 reads LGHDT; CDR2 reads YNNKEL (reference sequence). CDR3 DNA sequence: TGTGCCAGCAGCCGATCGATCGACACCATATATTTT. Amino acid sequence: CASSRSIDTIYF.

This clonotype appeared a few times. This chain uses TRBV6-5 with TRBJ1-1, with D perhaps TRBD1 (6 bases). The CDR3 totals 18 residues. Germline V lookup: CDR1 MNHEY, CDR2 SVGAGI. The germline V and J ends were trimmed by 6 bases and 0 bases, with 23 bases remaining between them. As DNA, the CDR3 is TGTGCCAGCAGAGACTACACAGGGTCAGGATTTTTGAACACTGAAGCTTTCTTT. It is translated as CASRDYTGSGFLNTEAFF.

J is TRBJ1-2 and V is TRBV7-2, with no clear D. Germline V gives CDR1 SGHTA, CDR2 FQGNSA. Trimming cost V 5 bases and J 4 bases, with 20 bases left between them. CDR3 size: 16 residues. This CDR3 is CASSPDSSVRGYGYTF. The CDR3 bases are TGTGCCAGCAGCCCAGATTCATCGGTGCGGGGCTATGGCTACACCTTC.

This clonotype was seen ten or more times. The chain has TRBV4-3 and TRBJ2-7; 11 nucleotides match TRBD2. Germline V gene sequence: CDR1 LGHNA, CDR2 YSLEER. The CDR3 loop spans 17 amino acids. V was pared by 0 bases and J by 2 bases, with 6 bases of the junction left unmatched. CDR3 bases: TGCGCCAGCAGCCAAGATCGGCAGACTAGCGGGACCTACGAGCAGTACTTC. Amino acid sequence: CASSQDRQTSGTYEQYF.

This clonotype was seen a handful of times. V is TRBV24-1 and J is TRBJ2-7; no clear D. This CDR3 comprises 14 residues. Germline V gene sequence: CDR1 KGHDR, CDR2 SFDVKD. V shed 10 bases and J shed 1 base, with 16 bases lying between them. CDR3 sequence: CATSNPSQSYEQYF. CDR3 DNA: TGTGCCACTTCAAATCCGTCACAGTCCTACGAGCAGTACTTC.

The J gene is TRBJ2-3, the V gene TRBV11-2; 10 nucleotides agree with TRBD2. V trimming: 1 base; J trimming: 3 bases; junction bases outside the gene matches: 10. The germline V gene encodes CDR1 SGHAT and CDR2 FQNNGV. The CDR3 runs to 18 residues. CDR3 in amino acids: CASSLVGLAGVRTDTQYF. The CDR3 DNA follows: TGTGCCAGCAGCTTAGTGGGCCTAGCGGGAGTGAGAACAGATACGCAGTATTTT.

V usage is TRBV20-1 and J usage is TRBJ2-2, with D perhaps TRBD1 (5 bases). Per the germline V gene, CDR1 is DFQATT and CDR2 is SNEGSKA (reference sequence). The CDR3 runs to 14 residues. V was clipped by 3 bases and J by 2 bases, with 10 bases between them. In nucleotides, the CDR3 is TGCAGTGCTAGCGACAGTACCAACACCGGGGAGCTGTTTTTT. Translating gives CSASDSTNTGELFF.

As to this clonotype: A much larger clonotype is one base distant, so this may be a read error. V gene TRBV7-2 combines with J gene TRBJ1-2; D uncertain. This CDR3 is 13 amino acids long. CDR1 SGHTA and CDR2 FQGNSA come from the germline V gene. For the CDR3, the DNA is TGTGTCAGCAGCTTACGGCAGGACTATGGCTACACCTTC. Encoded protein: CVSSLRQDYGYTF.

This clonotype was observed at least ten times. V and J are TRBV6-5 and TRBJ1-6; 8 positions agree with TRBD1. V lost 0 bases to trimming and J lost 8 bases; unmatched junction nucleotides: 18. Germline V CDR1 and CDR2: MNHEY, SVGAGI. The CDR3 length is 20 residues. The CDR3: CASSYSIGQGLGGEYSPLHF. DNA for the CDR3: TGTGCCAGCAGTTACTCAATTGGACAGGGTCTGGGGGGCGAATATTCACCCCTCCACTTT.

This clonotype showed up many times. The V gene is TRBV10-2, the J gene TRBJ1-1; TRBD1 agrees at 8 bases. The CDR3 length is 13 residues. Germline lookup yields CDR1 WSHSY and CDR2 SAAADI. The V gene end was trimmed by 6 bases and the J gene end by 7 bases; junction bases not matched to a gene: 7. The CDR3 loop reads CASSMQGASEAFF. CDR3 coding DNA: TGCGCCAGCAGCATGCAGGGGGCTAGTGAAGCTTTCTTT.

This rearrangement joins TRBV10-3 to TRBJ1-5; D is unclear. CDR3 length: 13 residues. Germline-derived CDR1 and CDR2 are ENHRY and SYGVKD. V shed 10 bases and J shed 3 bases, with 13 bases lying between them. The CDR3 protein is CATSSQTNQPQHF. CDR3 bases: TGTGCCACGAGCAGCCAGACCAATCAGCCCCAGCATTTT.

On this clonotype: Germline is not matched at one junction end, which may reflect a read error. The genes are TRBV29-1 and TRBJ2-3; D call uncertain. This CDR3 is built from 14 residues. The germline V gene encodes CDR1 SQVTM and CDR2 ANQGSEA. The CDR3 here is CSFDPRIPTDTQYF. The CDR3 DNA reads TGCAGCTTTGACCCCAGGATCCCCACAGATACGCAGTATTTT.

This CDR3 reads CATSDPRNTQYF. The CDR3 DNA sequence: TGTGCCACCAGTGATCCTAGAAATACGCAGTATTTT. The rearrangement joins TRBV24-1 to TRBJ2-3; D uncertain. The CDR3 totals 12 residues. Trimming removed 3 bases from V and 7 bases from J, with 7 bases in between. CDR1 is KGHDR and CDR2 is SFDVKD in the germline V gene.